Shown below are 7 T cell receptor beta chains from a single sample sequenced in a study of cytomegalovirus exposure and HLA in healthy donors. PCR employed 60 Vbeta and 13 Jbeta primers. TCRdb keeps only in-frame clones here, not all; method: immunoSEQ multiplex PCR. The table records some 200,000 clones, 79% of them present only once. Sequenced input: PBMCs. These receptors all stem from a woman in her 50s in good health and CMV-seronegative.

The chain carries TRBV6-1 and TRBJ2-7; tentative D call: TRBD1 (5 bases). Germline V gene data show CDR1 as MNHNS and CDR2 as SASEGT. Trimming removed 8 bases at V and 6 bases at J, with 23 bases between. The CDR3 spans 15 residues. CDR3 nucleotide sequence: TGTGCCAGCCTGACCGGGTTAGGGGTCCTACGCGAGCAGTACTTC. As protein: CASLTGLGVLREQYF.

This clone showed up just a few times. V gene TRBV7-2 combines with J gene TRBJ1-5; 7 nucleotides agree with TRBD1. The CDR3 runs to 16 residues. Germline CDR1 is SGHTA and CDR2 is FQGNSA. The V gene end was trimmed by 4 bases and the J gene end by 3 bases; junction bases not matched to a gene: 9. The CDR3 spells CASSSYDRAANQPQHF. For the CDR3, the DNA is TGTGCCAGCAGCTCCTATGACAGGGCGGCCAATCAGCCCCAGCATTTT. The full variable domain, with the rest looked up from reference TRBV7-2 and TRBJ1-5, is GAGVSQSPSNKVTEKGKDVELRCDPISGHTALYWYRQSLGQGLEFLIYFQGNSAPDKSGLPSDRFSAERTGGSVSTLTIQRTQQEDSAVYLCASSSYDRAANQPQHFGDGTRLSIL.

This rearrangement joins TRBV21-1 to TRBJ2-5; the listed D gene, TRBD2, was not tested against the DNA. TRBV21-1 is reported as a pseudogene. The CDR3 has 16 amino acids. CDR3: CASVGEGLVWQETQYF. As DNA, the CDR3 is TGTGCCAGCGTAGGGGAGGGCCTCGTTTGGCAAGAGACCCAGTACTTC.

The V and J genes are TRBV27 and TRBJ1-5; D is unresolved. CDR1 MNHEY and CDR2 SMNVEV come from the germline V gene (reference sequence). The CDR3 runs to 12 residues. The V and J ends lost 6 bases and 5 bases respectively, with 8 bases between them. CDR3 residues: CASRGRYQPQHF. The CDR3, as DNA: TGTGCCAGCAGGGGCCGATATCAGCCCCAGCATTTT.

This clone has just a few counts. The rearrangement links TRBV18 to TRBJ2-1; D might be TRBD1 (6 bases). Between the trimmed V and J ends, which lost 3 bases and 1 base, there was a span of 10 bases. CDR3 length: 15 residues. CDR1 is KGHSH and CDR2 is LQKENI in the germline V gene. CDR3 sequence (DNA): TGTGCCAGCTCACCTACAGGGAATTCCTACAATGAGCAGTTCTTC. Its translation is CASSPTGNSYNEQFF.

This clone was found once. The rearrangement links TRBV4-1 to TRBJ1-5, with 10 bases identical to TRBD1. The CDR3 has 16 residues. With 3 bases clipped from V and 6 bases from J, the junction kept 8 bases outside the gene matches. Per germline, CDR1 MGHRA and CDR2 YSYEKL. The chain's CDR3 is CASSHPRDRGVQPQHF. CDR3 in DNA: TGCGCCAGCAGCCACCCCCGGGACAGGGGTGTTCAGCCCCAGCATTTT.

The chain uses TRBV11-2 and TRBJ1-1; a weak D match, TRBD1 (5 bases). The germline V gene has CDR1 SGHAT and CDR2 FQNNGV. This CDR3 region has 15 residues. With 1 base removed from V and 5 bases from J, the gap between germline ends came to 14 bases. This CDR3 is CASSLVGATDTEAFF. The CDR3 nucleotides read TGTGCCAGCAGCTTAGTAGGGGCAACGGATACTGAAGCTTTCTTT.